This T cell receptor beta chain was captured by sequencing in a study of multiple sclerosis patients with progressive multifocal leukoencephalopathy. The V segment lost 1 base and the J segment 2 bases; nucleotides outside the gene matches: 5. The CDR3 has 16 residues. Germline V CDR1 and CDR2: SGHNT, YYREEE (reference sequence). This was a survey-level run. Profiled with immunoSEQ multiplex PCR; TCRdb holds only in-frame clones, not every one. This table has over 25,000 clones, over 75% appearing once. Time point in this sample: time of PML onset. The receptor comes from a human donor with progressive multifocal leukoencephalopathy. The sequences come from PBMCs, collected from a patient treated with natalizumab. The gene calls are TRBV5-4 and TRBJ2-3; TRBD2 aligns across 9 bases. The CDR3 DNA follows: TGTGCCAGCAGCTTGCTTCTAGCGGGAAACACAGATACGCAGTATTTT. Its translation: CASSLLLAGNTDTQYF.